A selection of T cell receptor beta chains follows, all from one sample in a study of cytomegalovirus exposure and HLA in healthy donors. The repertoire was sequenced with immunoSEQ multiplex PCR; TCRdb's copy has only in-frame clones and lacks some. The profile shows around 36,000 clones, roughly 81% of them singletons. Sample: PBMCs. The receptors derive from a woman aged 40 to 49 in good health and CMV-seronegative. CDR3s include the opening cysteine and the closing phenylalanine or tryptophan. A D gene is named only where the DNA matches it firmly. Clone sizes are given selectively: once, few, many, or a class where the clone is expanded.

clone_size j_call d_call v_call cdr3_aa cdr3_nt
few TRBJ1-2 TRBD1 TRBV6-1 CASSRDRVYGYTF TGTGCCAGCAGCCGGGACAGGGTCTATGGCTACACCTTC
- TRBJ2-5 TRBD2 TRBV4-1 CASSPSGTSGGASETQYF TGCGCCAGCAGCCCCTCTGGGACTAGCGGGGGGGCTTCGGAGACCCAGTACTTC
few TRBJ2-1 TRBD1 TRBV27 CASTTSRDRGLDEQFF TGTGCCAGTACAACGTCCCGGGACAGGGGTTTGGATGAGCAGTTCTTC
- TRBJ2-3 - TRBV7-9 CASNLGARGSSDTQYF TGTGCCAGCAACTTAGGAGCTAGAGGCTCGTCAGATACGCAGTATTTT
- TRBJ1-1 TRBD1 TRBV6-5 CASSYSNRGGTEAFF TGTGCCAGCAGTTACTCGAACAGGGGTGGCACTGAAGCTTTCTTT
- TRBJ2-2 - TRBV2 CASRAGQPLFF TGTGCCAGCAGGGCTGGACAGCCCTTGTTTTTT
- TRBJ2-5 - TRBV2 CASGRNEGETQYF TGTGCCAGCGGGCGGAACGAGGGAGAGACCCAGTACTTC
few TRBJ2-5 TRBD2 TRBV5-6 CASSFSGGGRQETQYF TGTGCCAGCAGCTTTTCGGGCGGGGGGAGGCAAGAGACCCAGTACTTC
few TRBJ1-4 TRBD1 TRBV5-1 CASSETGDEKLFF TGCGCCAGCAGCGAGACAGGGGACGAAAAACTGTTTTTT
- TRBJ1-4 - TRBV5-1 CASSPGAATNEKLFF TGCGCCAGCAGCCCAGGGGCTGCAACTAATGAAAAACTGTTTTTT
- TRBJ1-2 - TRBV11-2 CASSPGGYGYTF TGTGCCAGCAGCCCCGGGGGGTACGGCTACACCTTC